This T cell receptor (beta chain) was sequenced during a study of shared clonotypes between healthy human individuals. Study as a whole: CD4 naive cells filled three plates per donor, CD4 memory three, CD8 naive two and CD8 memory one. General observations from the study: In general, naive subsets displayed greater estimated richness than memory subsets did.

Positive CCR7 selection of CD45RO-negative cells yielded the naive CD8 cells, and terminally differentiated effector memory CD45RA+ cells were excluded. This clone was seen a few times. Its target is unknown. This sample includes further DNA sequences coding for the same CDR3. Profiling relied on immunoSEQ multiplex PCR, and the TCRdb table lists in-frame clones only, not all of them. The sample holds some 2 million clones, about 94% seen once. CDR3 length: 13 amino acids. V was pared by 0 bases and J by 3 bases, with 6 bases between. Germline values: CDR1 SGHVS, CDR2 FNYEAQ. V is TRBV7-6 and J is TRBJ2-7, with a tentative D call TRBD1 (5 bases). Sequences were obtained from naive CD8+ T cells sorted from blood. The clonotype comes from a man aged 18 to 29 in good health. DNA of the CDR3: TGTGCCAGCAGCTTAGCCAGGGACTACGAGCAGTACTTC. This sequence encodes CASSLARDYEQYF.